This T cell receptor beta chain originates from a study of blood T cell repertoires in COVID-19 (dated by TCRdb to 2020 to 2022). About the investigation overall: Samples from collaborators originated in the United States, Italy and Spain and spanned both the acute and convalescent phases of COVID-19. The prospective study material was composed of cDNA or gDNA derived from T cells, B-cell-depleted T cells, or PBMCs. The dataset comprised deeply sampled blood TCRbeta repertoires from subjects exposed to, actively infected with, or recovered from COVID-19. The repertoires were released in a freely available public database intended as a resource for research on the immune response to SARS-CoV-2. Samples were obtained from the ongoing ImmuneRACE study (first 160 participants) and from some 1,300 subjects provided by 6 global collaborators. Sample metadata almost always included a de-identified subject ID, COVID-19 status, age in years and sex. Where HLA class I and class II types were available, the types were taken from metadata supplied by the sample provider, not from assay-based typing.

Note on this clone: It lacks a known antigen. No much larger clonotype is one base removed from it; base qualities were not supplied.

From cysteine to phenylalanine, the CDR3 is 12 amino acids long. Of all the DNA, just the CDR3 is kept, 36 bases in frame from base 1. Trimming takes 6 bases from V and 4 bases from J, and the germline ends sit 8 bases apart. For CDR1 and CDR2, the germline V gene lists MNHEY and SVGAGI. Each collaborating institution followed its own protocols to collect whole blood in K2EDTA tubes. Collaborator samples were shipped for TCRbeta analysis as frozen whole blood, isolated PBMCs, or DNA extracted from either sample type. TCRbeta CDR3 regions were amplified from genomic DNA by means of the immunoSEQ Assay, a bias-controlled multiplex PCR. The paper's data handling went like this. The number of nucleated cells in each sample was estimated from the amplification of reference gene primers within the assay. To quantify the absolute abundance of each unique TCRbeta CDR3 rearrangement, sequence reads were collapsed and filtered. For each sample, productive Simpson clonality was calculated as the square root of Simpson's diversity index over productive rearrangements. TCRdb provides this immuneACCESS table in a form limited to in-frame rearrangements. Some clones are lacking; in checked studies, under half of them reflect an unresolved V gene, and why the rest are absent is not known. V, J and clone size are taken as reported in that table, and D and trimming were inferred from the DNA itself. The sample table shows over 60,000 clones, and 90% are seen once. Clones ranked in the top ten supply about 5% of the sample.

The paper's findings and limits, for the study overall: How much clinical and demographic metadata was included differed by source and by participant, and the metadata was provided uncurated.

The sequenced sample was peripheral blood. This sequence was found in a man in his fifties or sixties with acute or convalescent COVID-19. In this chain, TRBV6-5 is recombined with TRBJ2-3, with no D gene named confidently. CDR3 loop: CASRRFPDTQYF. In nucleotides, the sequence is TGTGCCAGCAGGAGGTTTCCAGATACGCAGTATTTT.